Sequencing of this TCR beta chain was carried out in a study of PD-L1 blockade in urothelial cancer (dated by TCRdb to between 2016 and 2019). A note on the overall study: Therapy was started in the mid-2010s for all patients, and atezolizumab 1,200 mg was administered intravenously every 3 weeks. About 85% of the roughly 29 patients were males with bladder-origin urothelial cancer, and about 65% of the roughly 30 reported a prior smoking history. Patients had an ECOG performance status of 0 or 1 and had received between 0 and 3 prior chemotherapy regimens. Blood samples were analyzed 3 weeks after the start of treatment (second dose) and 6 weeks after the start of treatment. A median of approximately 140,000 T cells and 80,000 or so unique TCRs was obtained from blood samples, and a median clonality of approximately 0.08 was observed. The study, an exploratory multi-omic analysis, examined somatic, immune and clinical correlates of response to PD-L1 blockade with atezolizumab in urothelial cancer. Pretreatment tumor samples, along with matched peripheral blood collected serially before and after atezolizumab treatment, underwent TCR sequencing. Durable clinical benefit was defined as progression-free survival longer than 6 months, and TCR features were also tested against progression-free and overall survival. Whole exome sequencing and RNA sequencing of pretreatment tumors were performed alongside TCR sequencing in the same patients. Under ten patients reached durable clinical benefit, while roughly 22 patients did not. Approximately 30 patients had pretreatment blood TCR-seq, roughly 24 had at least one posttreatment blood collection, and roughly 24 had tumor TCR-seq.

Synthetic TCR analog templates were spiked into each PCR to estimate absolute template abundance from read counts. The immunoSEQ assay was used to amplify TCRbeta CDR3 regions from genomic DNA with bias-controlled V and J gene primers. Sequencing of rearranged TCRbeta segments was performed at approximately 20X coverage. The authors processed their data as follows. Clustering was used to correct sequencing errors, and CDR3s were annotated against IMGT so that V, D and J genes could be assigned. Only productive TCRbeta rearrangements were used in downstream analyses, excluding out-of-frame or stop-codon sequences. To compute clonality, Shannon entropy was normalized by the log of the number of unique productive sequences and then subtracted from one. Clones differing between time points or between blood and tumor were identified using Fisher's exact test with Benjamini-Hochberg correction, with an adjusted p below 0.01 applied as the threshold. This is the immuneACCESS table as TCRdb keeps it, with only in-frame sequences that have V and J called. A part of the clones is gone; compared with another copy, unresolved V genes explain less than half, and the rest is unexplained. Clonal size and the V and J genes are those of that table, whereas D and trimming came from the DNA. This sample holds approximately 51,000 clones; more than 75% were observed only once. The ten largest clonotypes hold approximately 16% of the sample.

The cohort included roughly 30 patients with locally advanced or metastatic urothelial carcinoma who were treated at Memorial Sloan Kettering on a trial protocol. Peripheral blood mononuclear cells were collected pretreatment and during treatment, with between 1 and 8 total time points obtained per patient. The Qiagen DNeasy Blood extraction kit was used to purify genomic DNA from total PBMCs and from tumor samples. PBMCs were collected pretreatment and during treatment, and were isolated and stored as previously described. The CDR3 numbers 14 residues from cysteine through phenylalanine. The only DNA kept is the CDR3, 42 bases in frame from the first base. CDR1 and CDR2 are read off the germline V gene as SGHVS and FQNEAQ. Cut back by 0 bases and 3 bases, the V and J ends lie 9 bases apart. As concerns this clone: Its binding antigen is unknown. No clone much larger than this one lies a single base away; base qualities are absent.

Results and caveats for the whole study, not just this receptor: Because the sample size was small (n ≈ 29) and many exploratory analyses were performed, the results are intended to be hypothesis-generating. A pretreatment peripheral blood TCR clonality below the median was linked to improved progression-free and overall survival. Among patients with durable benefit, tumor-associated TCR clones showed greater expansion in peripheral blood 3 weeks after treatment started (n of about 20, p = 0.022).

The clonotype comes from a man in his sixties with urothelial cancer. The chain is encoded by TRBV7-8 joined to TRBJ2-7; a tentative D match to TRBD2 spans 5 bases. The sequencing here drew on PBMCs, taken around atezolizumab (anti-PD-L1) treatment. This receptor has the CDR3 CASSLAGINYEQYF. The sequenced DNA is TGTGCCAGCAGCTTAGCCGGGATTAACTACGAGCAGTACTTC.